Here is one T cell receptor (beta chain) with its context. Its antigen is still unknown. This sample stems from a study of cytomegalovirus exposure and HLA in healthy donors. Primers: 60 Vbeta forward and 13 Jbeta reverse. The protocol was immunoSEQ multiplex PCR, while the TCRdb copy is restricted to in-frame clones and leaves out a portion. The repertoire includes approximately 120,000 clones, over 60% of them detected once, and about 4.4% sits in the top ten. Study-level results: Confirmation was obtained in vitro that a few CMV-associated chains are specific for CMV antigens.

This CDR3 has 16 residues. CDR1 is SGHRS and CDR2 is YFSETQ in the germline V gene. Trimming at V came to 2 bases and at J to 5 bases, leaving 6 bases not matched to a gene. The sequenced material came from PBMCs. The genes are TRBV5-1 and TRBJ1-6; 8 bases fit TRBD1. The origin of this receptor is a man between 60 and 75 years old in good health and CMV-seropositive. CDR3 in amino acids: CASSFLPGQDNSPLHF. For the CDR3, the DNA is TGCGCCAGCAGCTTCCTACCGGGACAGGATAATTCACCCCTCCACTTT. Full variable domain (rest looked up from reference TRBV5-1 and TRBJ1-6): KAGVTQTPRYLIKTRGQQVTLSCSPISGHRSVSWYQQTPGQGLQFLFEYFSETQRNKGNFPGRFSGRQFSNSRSEMNVSTLELGDSALYLCASSFLPGQDNSPLHFGNGTRLTVT.